These 7 T cell receptor beta chains were all obtained from the same sample, sequenced in a study of T-cell reconstitution after alpha-beta-depleted transplantation in children. This sample's TCRbeta library carried unique molecular identifier barcodes. One entry per CDR3 protein results from TCRdb running MiXCR on the PCR reads. The sample includes about 16,000 distinct CDR3 sequences, roughly 8.2% of them seen just once. Source: PBMCs, mostly from graft donor cells, taken 60 days after TCRalphabeta/CD19-depleted stem cell transplant. The receptor source for this set is a boy under three years old who had a stem cell transplant for Wiskott-Aldrich syndrome, so the T cells may come from the graft donor.

This clonotype was seen repeatedly, ten times or more. This sequence joins TRBV20-1 and TRBJ1-1, with 7 positions matching TRBD1. V was clipped by 4 bases and J by 10 bases; unmatched bases: 6. CDR1 is DFQATT and CDR2 is SNEGSKA in the germline V gene (reference sequence). CDR3 length: 11 amino acids. Here the CDR3 DNA reads TGCAGTGCTACATCGACAGGGAGAGCTTTCTTT. Translated: CSATSTGRAFF.

There are many counts of this clonotype. The chain uses TRBV12-3 or TRBV12-4 and TRBJ2-7; unclear D gene. The V end was cut by 5 bases, the J end by 2 bases, with 13 bases between. The CDR3 runs to 14 residues. The CDR3 nucleotides are TGTGCCAGCAGTCCCACTCAACACCCCTACGAGCAGTACTTC. Amino acids: CASSPTQHPYEQYF.

By sample fraction, this clonotype is medium-sized. The J gene is TRBJ2-2, the V gene TRBV5-6; D unresolved. The CDR3 spans 13 residues. Trimming took off 3 bases at V and 4 bases at J, with 7 bases between the two ends. Per the germline V gene, CDR1 is SGHDT and CDR2 is YYEEEE. The CDR3 is CASSSKFTGELFF. The DNA of the CDR3 is TGTGCCAGCAGCTCAAAATTCACCGGGGAGCTGTTTTTT.

This clonotype has at least ten counts. This rearrangement joins TRBV25-1 to TRBJ1-2; 8 positions match TRBD1. Trimming took 3 bases from V and 7 from J; bases not matched to a gene: 4. The CDR3 consists of 13 residues. CDR1 and CDR2 (germline): MGHDK, SYGVNS. CDR3 bases: TGTGCCAGCAGTGACAGGGGGCGGAGTGGCTACACCTTC. Translating gives CASSDRGRSGYTF.

This clonotype has at least ten counts. The genes are TRBV5-1 and TRBJ2-5, with no clear D. There are 14 residues in the CDR3. The V and J ends lost 2 bases and 0 bases respectively, with 8 bases between them. From germline, CDR1 is SGHRS and CDR2 YFSETQ. As DNA, the CDR3 is TGCGCCAGCAGCTTAGGGCGGTACCAAGAGACCCAGTACTTC. Translated: CASSLGRYQETQYF. The variable domain in full, with the rest retrieved from reference TRBV5-1 and TRBJ2-5, is KAGVTQTPRYLIKTRGQQVTLSCSPISGHRSVSWYQQTPGQGLQFLFEYFSETQRNKGNFPGRFSGRQFSNSRSEMNVSTLELGDSALYLCASSLGRYQETQYFGPGTRLLVL.

J is TRBJ1-1 and V is TRBV20-1; D perhaps matches TRBD1 (5 bases). Germline CDR1 DFQATT, CDR2 SNEGSKA (reference sequence). V shed 6 bases and J shed 2 bases, with 16 bases lying between them. The CDR3 runs 14 residues. The CDR3 nucleotides read TGCAGTGCGCGGGACCCTTCGAGTAACACTGAAGCTTTCTTT. Residues: CSARDPSSNTEAFF.

The table lists this clonotype with many counts. The rearrangement uses TRBV15 and TRBJ2-1; maybe TRBD2 (5 bases). Per the germline V gene, CDR1 is LNHNV and CDR2 is YYDKDF (reference sequence). V was pared by 3 bases and J by 0 bases, with 9 bases between. The CDR3 sequence is 15 residues long. The chain's CDR3 is CATSSQTSSYNEQFF. The CDR3 DNA sequence: TGTGCCACCAGCAGCCAAACTAGCTCCTACAATGAGCAGTTCTTC.